Presented here are 24 T cell receptor beta chains from one specimen sequenced in a study of post-analysis software for immune sequencing data. No antigens are known for them. Unique molecular identifiers tagged the TCR beta cDNA libraries. TCRdb fed the PCR reads into MiXCR, producing one record per CDR3 protein. The sample carries about 820,000 distinct CDR3 sequences, roughly 58% recorded once. General observations from the study: The study found TRBV5-6, TRBV5-1 and TRBV20-1 among a handful of TRBV segments more frequent in patients than controls.

The sample taken for sequencing was blood. These receptors all come from a girl between 10 and 17 years old with multiple sclerosis.

The chain recombines TRBV20-1 with TRBJ1-2; the D gene is possibly TRBD1 (6 bases). The CDR3 runs to 12 residues. V gave up 4 bases and J gave up 7 bases, with 13 bases separating them. Per the germline V gene, CDR1 is DFQATT and CDR2 is SNEGSKA (reference sequence). Here the CDR3 reads CSAIQGVAGYTF. The CDR3 DNA sequence: TGCAGTGCTATACAGGGTGTCGCTGGCTACACCTTC.

This chain joins TRBV29-1 and TRBJ2-7; D ambiguous. The V end lost 7 bases, the J end lost 6 bases, and 19 bases lay between the germline ends. Germline CDR1 is SQVTM and CDR2 is ANQGSEA. There are 13 residues in the CDR3. The CDR3 spells CSAERPLSSEQYF. In DNA form, the CDR3 reads TGCAGCGCCGAGAGACCACTTTCAAGCGAGCAGTACTTC.

The chain carries TRBV12-3 or TRBV12-4 and TRBJ2-2; no reliable D call. Trimming pared 10 bases from V and 7 bases from J, leaving 13 bases between. CDR3 length: 12 amino acids. The CDR3 region is CAIKVPRGELFF. CDR3 DNA: TGTGCCATCAAAGTCCCTCGCGGGGAGCTGTTTTTT.

The V and J genes are TRBV20-1 and TRBJ1-2, with D possibly TRBD1 on 6 matching bases. Trimming pared 2 bases from V and 8 bases from J, leaving 15 bases between. The CDR3 contains 13 residues. CDR1 and CDR2 from the germline V gene are DFQATT and SNEGSKA (reference sequence). The CDR3 is CSARMGGAGGYTF. The DNA of the CDR3 is TGCAGTGCTAGAATGGGGGGCGCGGGGGGCTACACCTTC.

This chain connects TRBV6-4 to TRBJ1-1; possible D gene TRBD1, 6 bases. Trimming pared 0 bases from V and 5 bases from J, leaving 10 bases between. CDR3 length equals 14 residues. Germline V gene lookup returns CDR1 MRHNA and CDR2 SNTAGT. The CDR3 loop reads CASSDSRGATEAFF. The CDR3 DNA is TGTGCCAGCAGTGACTCGCGGGGGGCAACTGAAGCTTTCTTT.

The rearrangement links TRBV6-1 to TRBJ1-2; tentatively, D is TRBD1 (6 bases). Germline values: CDR1 MNHNS, CDR2 SASEGT. V was pared by 7 bases and J by 0 bases, with 24 bases between. The CDR3 length is 18 residues. Here the CDR3 DNA reads TGTGCCAGCAACAGCCATGCGGGACAAGTCGGAACTAACTATGGCTACACCTTC. It is translated as CASNSHAGQVGTNYGYTF.

This chain connects TRBV12-3 or TRBV12-4 to TRBJ1-5, with D maybe TRBD1 (5 bases). The CDR3 covers 14 residues. Trimming left V 3 bases short and J 10 bases short, with 16 bases between. CDR3 residues: CASSLGRSRGPQHF. The DNA of the CDR3 is TGTGCCAGCAGTTTGGGACGGTCAAGGGGTCCCCAGCATTTT.

The V and J genes are TRBV6-1 and TRBJ1-5, with TRBD1 identical over 8 bases. CDR3 length equals 15 residues. Germline V CDR1 and CDR2: MNHNS, SASEGT. V shed 3 bases and J 6 bases; nucleotides not matched to a gene: 7. The CDR3 nucleotides are TGTGCCAGCAGTGATAGACAGGGGCTGGTTCAGCCCCAGCATTTT. Encoded protein: CASSDRQGLVQPQHF.

This rearrangement joins TRBV10-3 to TRBJ1-2, with a possible D match to TRBD1 (6 bases). CDR1 and CDR2 from the germline V gene are ENHRY and SYGVKD. Trimming removed 11 bases from V and 4 bases from J, with 14 bases in between. The CDR3 is 12 amino acids. DNA for the CDR3: TGTGCCGGACACGGGACATCCTATGGCTACACCTTC. Translated, it gives CAGHGTSYGYTF.

This chain connects TRBV5-8 to TRBJ2-7; a possible D gene is TRBD1 (6 bases). The CDR3 covers 15 residues. Per germline, CDR1 SGHTS and CDR2 YDEGEE. V lost 3 bases to trimming and J lost 3 bases, with 16 bases between them. CDR3 DNA: TGTGCCAGCAGCTCGGGTAGGGGGAGCGACTACGAGCAGTACTTC. Encoded protein: CASSSGRGSDYEQYF.

Points on this clonotype: One end of the junction does not line up with germline, which may come from a read error. The chain is built from TRBV7-7 and TRBJ2-4; TRBD1 is a possible D gene (7 bases). The closer fit of TRBJ2-5 to the DNA end suggests the J call may be wrong. The germline V gene encodes CDR1 SSHAT and CDR2 FNYEAQ (reference sequence). The length of the CDR3 is 15 residues. The CDR3 loop reads CASSLSGGTVGTQYF. The CDR3 DNA reads TGTGCTAGCAGCTTATCTGGCGGGACAGTAGGGACCCAGTACTTC.

In regard to this clonotype: The junction and the germline gene differ at one end; a read error may be behind it. For the CDR3, the DNA is TGTGCCGGCAGTTTGACAGGTTGGGAGCAGTACTTC. Amino acid sequence: CAGSLTGWEQYF. The chain combines TRBV28 with TRBJ2-5; tentatively, D is TRBD1 (6 bases). CDR3 size: 12 residues. Germline CDR1 is MDHEN and CDR2 is SYDVKM.

The chain couples TRBV29-1 to TRBJ2-5; possible D gene TRBD2, 6 bases. Matching the DNA end better, TRBJ2-7 makes the J call doubtful. The CDR3 is 12 residues long. Looked up from germline, CDR1 is SQVTM and CDR2 is ANQGSEA. The CDR3 nucleotides read TGCAGCGTTGGGCCTAGCGAGGGCGAGCAGTACTTC. Translated, it gives CSVGPSEGEQYF.

The genes are TRBV10-3 and TRBJ2-7; D gene uncertain. This CDR3 is built from 12 residues. Germline V gene lookup returns CDR1 ENHRY and CDR2 SYGVKD. Trimming stripped 4 bases from V and 3 bases from J, with 7 bases between. The CDR3: CAISAKGYEQYF. CDR3 DNA: TGTGCCATCAGTGCGAAGGGCTACGAGCAGTACTTC.

The CDR3 loop is CASSILSYEQYF. CDR3 coding DNA: TGTGCCAGCTCAATACTCTCCTACGAGCAGTACTTC. The V call is TRBV18, the J call TRBJ2-7; D unclear. V lost 5 bases, J lost 0 bases, and 5 bases lay in between. Germline CDR1 reads KGHSH; CDR2 reads LQKENI. CDR3 length: 12 residues.

This chain joins TRBV5-6 and TRBJ1-5; no reliable D call. Trimming removed 1 base from V and 3 bases from J, with 11 bases in between. This CDR3 has 15 amino acids. The V gene's germline CDR1 is SGHDT and CDR2 YYEEEE. The CDR3 is CASSLLGSLNQPQHF. The CDR3 nucleotides are TGTGCCAGCAGCTTGCTGGGCAGCCTCAATCAGCCCCAGCATTTT. Using reference TRBV5-6 and TRBJ1-5 for the parts outside the CDR3, the full variable domain is DAGVTQSPTHLIKTRGQQVTLRCSPKSGHDTVSWYQQALGQGPQFIFQYYEEEERQRGNFPDRFSGHQFPNYSSELNVNALLLGDSALYLCASSLLGSLNQPQHFGDGTRLSIL.

The chain combines TRBV15 with TRBJ2-4, with D possibly matching TRBD2 (7 bases). The V end was cut by 5 bases, the J end by 5 bases, with 16 bases between. CDR3 length equals 15 residues. Germline V gene sequence: CDR1 LNHNV, CDR2 YYDKDF (reference sequence). Written as DNA, the CDR3 is TGTGCCACCAGCGCGGGGGCGGCCCTCCAAAACATTCAGTACTTC. Amino acids: CATSAGAALQNIQYF.

This clonotype was counted only a few times. The V and J genes are TRBV3-1 and TRBJ2-7, with 8 bases identical to TRBD1. The ends lost 4 bases at V and 3 bases at J; junction bases unmatched: 5. Germline V gives CDR1 LGHDT, CDR2 YNNKEL (reference sequence). The CDR3 contains 14 residues. CDR3 in DNA: TGTGCCAGCAGCCTGGGACAGGTTAACTACGAGCAGTACTTC. Protein: CASSLGQVNYEQYF.

V gene TRBV5-1 combines with J gene TRBJ2-4; D tentatively reads TRBD1 or TRBD2 (5 bases each). V lost 0 bases and J lost 13, with 26 bases in between. Germline assignment: CDR1 SGHRS and CDR2 YFSETQ. The CDR3 spans 17 residues. The CDR3 sequence: CASSLGLSGTADGEQYF. CDR3 bases: TGCGCCAGCAGCTTGGGGCTCTCCGGGACCGCTGACGGGGAGCAGTACTTC.

This clonotype was counted a single time. The genes are TRBV12-3 or TRBV12-4 and TRBJ2-3, with 12 bases fitting TRBD1. The CDR3 length is 15 residues. After removal of 6 bases from V and 4 bases from J, the junction contained 5 bases not matched to a gene. DNA of the CDR3: TGTGCCAGCAGACAGGGACAGGGGGCCTCAGATACGCAGTATTTT. It is translated as CASRQGQGASDTQYF.

The CDR3 DNA is TGTGCCAGCAGCTTAAGTCTCTCGTCCGAGCAGTTCTTC. This codes for CASSLSLSSEQFF. The chain links TRBV7-3 to TRBJ2-1; D is unclear. This CDR3 has 13 residues. Germline V gives CDR1 SGHTA, CDR2 FQGTGA. V lost 1 base to trimming and J lost 10 bases, with 11 bases between them.

CDR3 sequence (DNA): TGTGCCTGGGGGGGGACAGACACATCGGGTGAAGCTTTCTTT. Its protein product is CAWGGTDTSGEAFF. J is TRBJ1-1 and V is TRBV30; 7 nucleotides line up with TRBD1. Germline assignment: CDR1 GTSNPN and CDR2 SVGIG (reference sequence). The CDR3 totals 14 residues. Germline trimming cut 5 bases from V and 7 bases from J; bases unmatched to any gene: 13.

Worth noting for this clonotype: This CDR3 fails to terminate in the conserved phenylalanine or tryptophan, so it likely reflects a read error. The chain recombines TRBV29-1 with TRBJ1-2, with D unclear. V was shortened by 4 bases and J by 8 bases, with 17 bases between the two germline ends. Germline loops: CDR1 SQVTM, CDR2 ANQGSEA. This CDR3 has 13 amino acids. The CDR3 nucleotides read TGCAGCGTTGCGACGGGCAGGCAAAACGGCTACACCTGC. Its protein product is CSVATGRQNGYTC.

This chain uses TRBV5-1 with TRBJ1-2; D is perhaps TRBD1 (5 bases). With 5 bases removed from V and 0 bases from J, the gap between germline ends came to 14 bases. Germline V gives CDR1 SGHRS, CDR2 YFSETQ. The CDR3 runs to 15 residues. DNA of the CDR3: TGCGCCAGCAGACTTGGGACGCCTTCTAACTATGGCTACACCTTC. This sequence encodes CASRLGTPSNYGYTF.